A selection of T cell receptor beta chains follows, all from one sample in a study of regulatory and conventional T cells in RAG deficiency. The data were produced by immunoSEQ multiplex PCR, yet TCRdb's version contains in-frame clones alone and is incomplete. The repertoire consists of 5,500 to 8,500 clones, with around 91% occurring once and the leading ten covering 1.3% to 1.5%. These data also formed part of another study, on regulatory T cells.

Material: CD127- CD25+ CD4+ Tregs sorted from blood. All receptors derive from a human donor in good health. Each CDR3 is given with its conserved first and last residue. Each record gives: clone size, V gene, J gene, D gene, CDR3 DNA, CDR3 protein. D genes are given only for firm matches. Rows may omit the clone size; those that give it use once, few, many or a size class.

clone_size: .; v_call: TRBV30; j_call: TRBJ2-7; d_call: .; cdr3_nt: TGTGCCTGGAGTAGGGGACTCTACGAGCAGTACTTC; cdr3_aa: CAWSRGLYEQYF
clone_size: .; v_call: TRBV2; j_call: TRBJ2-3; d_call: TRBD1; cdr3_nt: TGTGCCAGCAGTAGGGACAGCAGCACAGATACGCAGTATTTT; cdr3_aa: CASSRDSSTDTQYF
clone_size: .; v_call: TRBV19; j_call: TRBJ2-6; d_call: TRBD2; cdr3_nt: TGTGCCAGTAGGCTACCCGGGGGGTTTGGGGCCAACGTCCTGACTTTC; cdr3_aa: CASRLPGGFGANVLTF
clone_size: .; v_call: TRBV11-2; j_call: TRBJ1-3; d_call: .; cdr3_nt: TGTGCCAGCAGTTACCGGGACAATACTCCTGGAAACACCATATATTTT; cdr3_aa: CASSYRDNTPGNTIYF
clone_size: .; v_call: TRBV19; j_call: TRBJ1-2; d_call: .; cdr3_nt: TGTGCCAGTAATAGGGGGGAGGGCACCTATGGCTACACCTTC; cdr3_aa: CASNRGEGTYGYTF
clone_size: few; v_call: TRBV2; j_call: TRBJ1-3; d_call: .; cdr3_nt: TGTGCCAGGGCCTCTGGGAGCCTTGCTGGAAACACCATATATTTT; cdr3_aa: CARASGSLAGNTIYF
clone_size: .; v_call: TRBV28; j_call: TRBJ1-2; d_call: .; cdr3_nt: TGTGCCAGCAGTTTATTTTACAGATATGGCTACACCTTC; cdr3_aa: CASSLFYRYGYTF
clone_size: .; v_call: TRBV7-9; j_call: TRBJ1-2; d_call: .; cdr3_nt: TGTGCCATCACACGGGTTAACTATGGCTACACCTTC; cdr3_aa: CAITRVNYGYTF
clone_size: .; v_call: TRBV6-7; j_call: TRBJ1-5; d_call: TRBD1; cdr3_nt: TGTGCCAGCTTAACCGGGACAGACAATCAGCCCCAGCATTTT; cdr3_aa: CASLTGTDNQPQHF
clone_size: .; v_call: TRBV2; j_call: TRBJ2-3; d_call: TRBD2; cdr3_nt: TGTGCCAGCAGGGGGGGACTAGCGGGAGCGGTTCATGGCACAGATACGCAGTATTTT; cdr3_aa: CASRGGLAGAVHGTDTQYF
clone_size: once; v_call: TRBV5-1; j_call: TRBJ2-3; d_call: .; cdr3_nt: TGCGCCAGCAGCTCGGCAGGGAGGCCTAGCACAGATACGCAGTATTTT; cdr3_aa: CASSSAGRPSTDTQYF
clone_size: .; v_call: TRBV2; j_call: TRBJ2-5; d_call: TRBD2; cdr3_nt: TGTGCCAGCAGTTTTAGCGGGGGTAGAGTCCAGTACTTC; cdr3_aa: CASSFSGGRVQYF
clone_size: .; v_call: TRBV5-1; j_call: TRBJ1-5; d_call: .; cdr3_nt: TGCGCCAGCAGCTTGGAAGGGGCCGGCAATCAGCCCCAGCATTTT; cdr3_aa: CASSLEGAGNQPQHF
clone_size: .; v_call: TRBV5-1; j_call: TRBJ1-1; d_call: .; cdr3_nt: TGCGCCAGCAGCCCTCGGCAGGGCACTGAAGCTTTCTTT; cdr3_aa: CASSPRQGTEAFF
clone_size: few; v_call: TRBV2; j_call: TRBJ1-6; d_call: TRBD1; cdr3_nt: TGTGCCAGCAGGAGGGGACAGCTCATGGTGACACCCCTCCACTTT; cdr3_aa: CASRRGQLMVTPLHF
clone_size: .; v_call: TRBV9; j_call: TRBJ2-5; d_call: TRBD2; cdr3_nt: TGTGCCAGCAGCGTGGGGAAGGGCGGGGGGGCCAAAGAGACCCAGTACTTC; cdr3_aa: CASSVGKGGGAKETQYF
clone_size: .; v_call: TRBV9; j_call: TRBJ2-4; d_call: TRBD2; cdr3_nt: TGTGCCAGCAGCGTTAGCGGGGGGCAGGCCAAAAACATTCAGTACTTC; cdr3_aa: CASSVSGGQAKNIQYF
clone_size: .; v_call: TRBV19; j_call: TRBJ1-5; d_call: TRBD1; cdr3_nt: TGTGCCAGTACCGGGGTAGCCGGGACAGGGGGCCGGCGGCAGCCCCAGCATTTT; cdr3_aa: CASTGVAGTGGRRQPQHF
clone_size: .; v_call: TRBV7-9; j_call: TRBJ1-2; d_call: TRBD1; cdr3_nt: TGTGCCAGCAGCTTACTCCGGGACAGATACTATGGCTACACCTTC; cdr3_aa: CASSLLRDRYYGYTF
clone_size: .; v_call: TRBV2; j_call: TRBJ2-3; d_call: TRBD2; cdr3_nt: TGTGCCAGCAGGGCTAGCGGGGGAGATACGCAGTATTTT; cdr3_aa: CASRASGGDTQYF
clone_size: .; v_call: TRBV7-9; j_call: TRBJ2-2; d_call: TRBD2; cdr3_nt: TGTGCCAGCAGCTCCCCCTTAACTAGCGGGGGCACCGGGGAGCTGTTTTTT; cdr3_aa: CASSSPLTSGGTGELFF
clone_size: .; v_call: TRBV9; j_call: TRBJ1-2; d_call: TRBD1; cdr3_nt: TGTGCCAGCAGCGCCCAAGAAACAGGGGGATTAGGCTACACCTTC; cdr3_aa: CASSAQETGGLGYTF
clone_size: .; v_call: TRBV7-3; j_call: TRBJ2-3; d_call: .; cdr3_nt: TGTGCCAGCAGCCCGCGGGGGCCAACAGATACGCAGTATTTT; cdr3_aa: CASSPRGPTDTQYF
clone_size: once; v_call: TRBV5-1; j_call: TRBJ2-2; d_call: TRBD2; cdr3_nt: TGCGCCAGCAGCTTGGCTGGGACTAGCGGGGGGAGCACCGGGGAGCTGTTTTTT; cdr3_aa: CASSLAGTSGGSTGELFF
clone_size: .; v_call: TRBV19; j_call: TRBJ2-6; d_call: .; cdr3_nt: TGTGCCAGTAGTGCCCGGAGAATAGCTGGGGCCAACGTCCTGACTTTC; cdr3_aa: CASSARRIAGANVLTF
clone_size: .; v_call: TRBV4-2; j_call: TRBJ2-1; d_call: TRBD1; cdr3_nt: TGTGCCAGCAGCCAAGCGTCGGGACAGGGCTCCCATGAGCAGTTCTTC; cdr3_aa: CASSQASGQGSHEQFF
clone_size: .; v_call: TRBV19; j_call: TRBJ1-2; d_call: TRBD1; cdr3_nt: TGTGCCAGTAGTATACGGACAGGGGAATATGGCTACACCTTC; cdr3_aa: CASSIRTGEYGYTF
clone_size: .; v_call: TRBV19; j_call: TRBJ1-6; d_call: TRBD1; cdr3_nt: TGTGCCAGTAGTAGCAGGGGGCGAAGTAATTCACCCCTCCACTTT; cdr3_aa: CASSSRGRSNSPLHF
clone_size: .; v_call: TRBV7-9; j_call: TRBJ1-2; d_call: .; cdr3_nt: TGTGCCAGCAGCTCCCGGGACAGCTACACCTTC; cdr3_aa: CASSSRDSYTF
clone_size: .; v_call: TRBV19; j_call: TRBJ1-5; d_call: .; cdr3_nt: TGTGCCACCCACCTCGAGGGGGATGGCCAGCCCCAGCATTTT; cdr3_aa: CATHLEGDGQPQHF
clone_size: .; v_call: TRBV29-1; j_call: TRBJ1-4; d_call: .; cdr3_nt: TGCAGCGTTCGAGGAGATAGTGAAAAACTGTTTTTT; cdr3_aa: CSVRGDSEKLFF
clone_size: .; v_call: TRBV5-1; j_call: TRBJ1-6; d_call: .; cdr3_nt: TGCGCCAGCAGACCTCTGGGAGGTTCACCCCTCCACTTT; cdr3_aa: CASRPLGGSPLHF
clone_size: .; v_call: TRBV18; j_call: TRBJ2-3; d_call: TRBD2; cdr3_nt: TGTGCCAGCTCACCGACCTTGACTAGCGGGGGGGAACCAGATACGCAGTATTTT; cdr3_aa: CASSPTLTSGGEPDTQYF
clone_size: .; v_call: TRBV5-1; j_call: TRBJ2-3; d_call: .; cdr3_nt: TGCGCCAGCAGCTTGGCCTGGGCTCGCACAGATACGCAGTATTTT; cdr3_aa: CASSLAWARTDTQYF
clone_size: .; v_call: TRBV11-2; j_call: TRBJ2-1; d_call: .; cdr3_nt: TGTGCCAGCAGCTTAGTGGGCAGGGGTCTCAATGAGCAGTTCTTC; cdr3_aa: CASSLVGRGLNEQFF
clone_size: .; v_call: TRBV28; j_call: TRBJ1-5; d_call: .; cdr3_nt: TGTGCCAGCAACCCTCGCAGACAGTTTAGCAATCAGCCCCAGCATTTT; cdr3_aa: CASNPRRQFSNQPQHF
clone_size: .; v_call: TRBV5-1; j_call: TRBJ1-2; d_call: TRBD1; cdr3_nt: TGCGCCAGCAGCTGGCCCGGGACAGACGCCGGCTACACCTTC; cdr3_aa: CASSWPGTDAGYTF
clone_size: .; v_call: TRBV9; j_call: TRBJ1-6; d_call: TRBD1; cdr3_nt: TGTGCCAGCAGCGGAAGAGCCGGGACAGATAATTCACCCCTCCACTTT; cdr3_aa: CASSGRAGTDNSPLHF
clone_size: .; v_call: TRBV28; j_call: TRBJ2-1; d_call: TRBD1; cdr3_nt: TGTGCCAGCAGCCCGATTTGGACAGGGCGCAATGAGCAGTTCTTC; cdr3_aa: CASSPIWTGRNEQFF
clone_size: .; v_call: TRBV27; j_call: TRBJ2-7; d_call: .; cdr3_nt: TGTGCCAGCAGTATTACGACAGGTGGTTACGAGCAGTACTTC; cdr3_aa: CASSITTGGYEQYF
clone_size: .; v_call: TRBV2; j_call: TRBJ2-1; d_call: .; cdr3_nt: TGTGCCAGCAGTGACTTCCAGCGGCAGTTCTTC; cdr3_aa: CASSDFQRQFF
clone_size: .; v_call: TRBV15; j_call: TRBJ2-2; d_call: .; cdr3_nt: TGTGCCACCAGCAGATCGACCGGGGAGCTGTTTTTT; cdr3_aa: CATSRSTGELFF
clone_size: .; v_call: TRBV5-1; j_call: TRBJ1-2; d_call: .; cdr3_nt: TGCGCCAGCAGCGGGGGACTGCTTAACTATGGCTACACCTTC; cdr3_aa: CASSGGLLNYGYTF
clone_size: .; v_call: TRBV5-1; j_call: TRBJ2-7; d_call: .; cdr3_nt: TGCGCCAGCAGCTTTATCGGCAGGGAAATTGGGCAGTACTTC; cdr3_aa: CASSFIGREIGQYF
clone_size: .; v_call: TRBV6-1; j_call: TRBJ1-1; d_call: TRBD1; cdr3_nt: TGTGCCAGCAGTGAAGTAGGCAGGAGGGGGCAAGCTTTCTTT; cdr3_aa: CASSEVGRRGQAFF
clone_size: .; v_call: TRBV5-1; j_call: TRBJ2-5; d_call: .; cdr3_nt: TGCGCCAGCAGCCTAAGTTTAAGAGAGACCCAGTACTTC; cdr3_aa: CASSLSLRETQYF
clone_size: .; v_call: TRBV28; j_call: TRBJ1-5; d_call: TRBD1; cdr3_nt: TGTGCCAGCAGTGGAGGAATTCCGGGACAGGGGGCTTGGAGCAATCAGCCCCAGCATTTT; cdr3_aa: CASSGGIPGQGAWSNQPQHF